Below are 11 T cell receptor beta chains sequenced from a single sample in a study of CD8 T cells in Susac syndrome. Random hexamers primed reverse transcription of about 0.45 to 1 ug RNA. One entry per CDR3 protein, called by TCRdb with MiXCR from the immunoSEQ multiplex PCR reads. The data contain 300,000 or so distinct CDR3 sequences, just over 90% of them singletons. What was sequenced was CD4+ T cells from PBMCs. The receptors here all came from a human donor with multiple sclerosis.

The CDR3 here is CSVVALGTFYNEQFF. For the CDR3, the DNA is TGCAGTGTCGTTGCTCTAGGGACTTTCTACAATGAGCAGTTCTTC. This chain uses TRBV20-1 with TRBJ2-1, with D perhaps matching TRBD2 (6 bases). The germline CDR1 and CDR2 sequences are DFQATT and SNEGSKA (reference sequence). The CDR3 contains 15 residues. With 7 bases removed from V and 3 bases from J, the gap between germline ends came to 19 bases.

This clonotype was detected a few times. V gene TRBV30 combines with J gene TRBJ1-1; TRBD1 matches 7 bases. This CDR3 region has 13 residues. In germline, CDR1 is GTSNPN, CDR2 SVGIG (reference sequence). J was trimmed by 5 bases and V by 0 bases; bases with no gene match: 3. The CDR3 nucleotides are TGTGCCTGGAGTGTCGCAGGGGGGACTGAAGCTTTCTTT. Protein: CAWSVAGGTEAFF.

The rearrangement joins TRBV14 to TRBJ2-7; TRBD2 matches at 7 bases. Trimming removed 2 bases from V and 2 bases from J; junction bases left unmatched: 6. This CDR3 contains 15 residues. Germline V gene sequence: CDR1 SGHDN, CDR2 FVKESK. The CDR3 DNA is TGTGCCAGCAGCCAAATCGACGGGAGGCCCTACGAGCAGTACTTC. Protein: CASSQIDGRPYEQYF.

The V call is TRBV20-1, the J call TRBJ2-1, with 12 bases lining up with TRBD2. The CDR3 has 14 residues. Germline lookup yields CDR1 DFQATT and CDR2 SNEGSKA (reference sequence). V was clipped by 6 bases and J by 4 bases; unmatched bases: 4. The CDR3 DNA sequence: TGCAGTGCCTTGACTAGCGGGGGTTACAATGAGCAGTTCTTC. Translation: CSALTSGGYNEQFF.

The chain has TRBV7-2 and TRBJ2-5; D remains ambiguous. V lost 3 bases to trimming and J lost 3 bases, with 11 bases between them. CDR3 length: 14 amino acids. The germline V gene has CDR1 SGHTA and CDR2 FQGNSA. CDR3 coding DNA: TGTGCCAGCAGCTTGGTTGGCAGAAAAGAGACCCAGTACTTC. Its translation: CASSLVGRKETQYF. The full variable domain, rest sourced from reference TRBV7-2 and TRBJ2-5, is GAGVSQSPSNKVTEKGKDVELRCDPISGHTALYWYRQSLGQGLEFLIYFQGNSAPDKSGLPSDRFSAERTGGSVSTLTIQRTQQEDSAVYLCASSLVGRKETQYFGPGTRLLVL.

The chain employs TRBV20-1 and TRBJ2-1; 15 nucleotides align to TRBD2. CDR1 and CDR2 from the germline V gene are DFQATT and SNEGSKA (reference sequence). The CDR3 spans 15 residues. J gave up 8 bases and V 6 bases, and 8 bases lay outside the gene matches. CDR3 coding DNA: TGCAGTGCCGACGGGACTAGCGGGAGGTTCGATGAGCAGTTCTTC. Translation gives CSADGTSGRFDEQFF.

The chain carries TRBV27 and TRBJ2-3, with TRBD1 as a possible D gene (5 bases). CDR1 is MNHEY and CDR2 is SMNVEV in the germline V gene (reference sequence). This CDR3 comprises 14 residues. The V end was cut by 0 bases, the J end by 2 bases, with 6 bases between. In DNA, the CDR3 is TGTGCCAGCAGTTTATCGACAGCCACAGATACGCAGTATTTT. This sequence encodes CASSLSTATDTQYF.

This CDR3 reads CASSIGGSYLYNEQFF. The CDR3 DNA is TGTGCCAGTAGTATAGGCGGGTCCTATCTTTACAATGAGCAGTTCTTC. The chain uses TRBV19 and TRBJ2-1; D perhaps matches TRBD2 (5 bases). CDR3 size: 16 residues. The V end lost 1 base, the J end lost 4 bases, and 14 bases lay between the germline ends. Per the germline V gene, CDR1 is LNHDA and CDR2 is SQIVND (reference sequence).

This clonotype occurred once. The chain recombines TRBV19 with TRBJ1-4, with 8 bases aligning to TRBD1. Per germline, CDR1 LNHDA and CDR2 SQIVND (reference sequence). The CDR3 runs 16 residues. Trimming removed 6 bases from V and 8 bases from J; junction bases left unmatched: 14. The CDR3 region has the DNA TGTGCCAGTAGCCCACAGAAGGGGACAGGAAAGGAAAAACTGTTTTTT. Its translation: CASSPQKGTGKEKLFF.

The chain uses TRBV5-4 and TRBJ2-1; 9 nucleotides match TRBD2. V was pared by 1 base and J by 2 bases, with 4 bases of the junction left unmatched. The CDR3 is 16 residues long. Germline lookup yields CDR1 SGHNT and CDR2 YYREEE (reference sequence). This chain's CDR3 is CASSLLAGVTYNEQFF. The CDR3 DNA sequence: TGTGCCAGCAGCTTGTTAGCGGGGGTTACCTACAATGAGCAGTTCTTC.

CDR3 amino acids: CASRSQSYTEAFF. The CDR3 coding sequence is TGTGCCAGCAGATCCCAGAGTTACACTGAAGCTTTCTTT. This chain joins TRBV14 and TRBJ1-1; D is uncertain. CDR1 is SGHDN and CDR2 is FVKESK in the germline V gene. The V and J ends lost 6 bases and 3 bases respectively, with 11 bases between them. The CDR3 totals 13 residues.